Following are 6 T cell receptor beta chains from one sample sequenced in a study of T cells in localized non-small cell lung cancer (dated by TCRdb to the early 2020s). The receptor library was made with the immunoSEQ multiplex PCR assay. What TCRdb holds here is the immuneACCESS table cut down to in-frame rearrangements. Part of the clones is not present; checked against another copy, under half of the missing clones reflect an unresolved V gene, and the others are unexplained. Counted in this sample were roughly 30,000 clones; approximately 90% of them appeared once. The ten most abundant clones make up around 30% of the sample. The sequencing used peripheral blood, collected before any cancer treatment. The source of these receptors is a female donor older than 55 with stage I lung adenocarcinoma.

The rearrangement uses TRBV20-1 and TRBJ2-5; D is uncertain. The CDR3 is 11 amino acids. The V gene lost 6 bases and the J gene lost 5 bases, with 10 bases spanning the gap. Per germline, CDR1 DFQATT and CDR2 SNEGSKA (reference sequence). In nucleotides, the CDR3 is TGCAGTGCCCCACTGTCCGAGACCCAGTACTTC. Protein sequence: CSAPLSETQYF.

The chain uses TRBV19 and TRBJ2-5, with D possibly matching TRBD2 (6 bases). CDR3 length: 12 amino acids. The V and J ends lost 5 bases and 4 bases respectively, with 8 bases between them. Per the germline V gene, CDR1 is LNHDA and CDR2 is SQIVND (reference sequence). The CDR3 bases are TGTGCCAGTAGTTACGGGGGAGAGACCCAGTACTTC. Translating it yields CASSYGGETQYF.

For the CDR3, the DNA is TGTGCCAGCTCACTACCGGGACAGAGGGTAGGTGAGCAGTACTTC. It translates to CASSLPGQRVGEQYF. The V gene is TRBV18, the J gene TRBJ2-7; 7 nucleotides align to TRBD1. Germline V CDR1 and CDR2: KGHSH, LQKENI. J was trimmed by 7 bases and V by 4 bases; bases with no gene match: 13. CDR3 size: 15 residues.

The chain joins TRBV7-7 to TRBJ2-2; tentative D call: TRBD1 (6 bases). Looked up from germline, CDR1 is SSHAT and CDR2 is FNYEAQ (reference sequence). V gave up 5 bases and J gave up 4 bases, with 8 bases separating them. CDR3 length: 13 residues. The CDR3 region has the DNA TGTGCCAGCAGCAACAGGGTCACCGGGGAGCTGTTTTTT. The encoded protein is CASSNRVTGELFF.

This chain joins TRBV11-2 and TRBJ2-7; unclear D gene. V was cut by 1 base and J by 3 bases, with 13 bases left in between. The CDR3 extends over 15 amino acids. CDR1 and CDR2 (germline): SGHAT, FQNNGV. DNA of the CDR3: TGTGCCAGCAGCTTAGGGCGACTTGAAGTCTACGAGCAGTACTTC. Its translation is CASSLGRLEVYEQYF.

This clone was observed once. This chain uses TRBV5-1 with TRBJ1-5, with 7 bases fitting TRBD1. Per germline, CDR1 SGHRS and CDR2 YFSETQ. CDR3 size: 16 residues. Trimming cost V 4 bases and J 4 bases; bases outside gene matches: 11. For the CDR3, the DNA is TGCGCCAGCAGCCCTGGGACAGAAGAAACTAATCAGCCCCAGCATTTT. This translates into CASSPGTEETNQPQHF.